This entry is about one T cell receptor (beta chain). The antigen is undetermined. The V segment lost 5 bases and the J segment 5 bases; nucleotides outside the gene matches: 11. This CDR3 comprises 15 residues. Germline loops: CDR1 SEHNR, CDR2 FQNEAQ (reference sequence). This entry belongs to a study of shared clonotypes between healthy human individuals. Study overall: Researchers drew samples from a couple of women and three men aged 18 to 49.

The method was immunoSEQ multiplex PCR; TCRdb's version includes in-frame clones alone and lacks a portion of them. The table records fewer than 1.8 million clones, approximately 98.5% of them present only once. Whole-study results and caveats: Clonotype sharing among donors was expected to depend on sequencing depth. Non-shared clonotypes showed lower generation probabilities than clonotypes common to all four donors.

Sequencing input: naive CD4+ T cells sorted from blood. Subset meaning: CD45RA+ positively selected. This receptor was taken from a man between 25 and 39 years old in good health. The chain couples TRBV7-9 to TRBJ1-2; TRBD1 agrees at 7 bases. CDR3 DNA sequence: TGTGCCAGCAGCAGATACGGGACAGACTTTTATGGCTACACCTTC. As protein: CASSRYGTDFYGYTF.